A single sample gave rise to the 10 T cell receptor beta chains below, sequenced in a study of human T cells and chemical hapten exposure. Time point denoted: patch test 1, 2 weeks after DPC sensitization. Treatment here: therapeutic diphenylcyclopropenone sensitization with weekly scalp DPC. In TCRdb, the RACE reads were re-called with MiXCR into one record per CDR3 protein. The table has tens of thousands of distinct CDR3 sequences, about 10% seen once. The sequenced sample was whole blood, obtained in connection with sensitization to the hapten diphenylcyclopropenone (DPC). The receptors derive from a woman in her forties or fifties with alopecia areata. Some clones in this sample may be carry-over from other donors' samples.

This clonotype was counted ten times or more. The V gene is TRBV7-3, the J gene TRBJ1-1; tentatively, D is TRBD1 (5 bases). V was pared by 3 bases and J by 1 base, with 6 bases between. The CDR3 sequence is 13 residues long. The germline CDR1 and CDR2 sequences are SGHTA and FQGTGA. CDR3 in amino acids: CASSFTGNTEAFF. CDR3 DNA: TGTGCCAGCAGCTTCACAGGGAACACTGAAGCTTTCTTT.

This clonotype was picked up a small number of times. J is TRBJ1-1 and V is TRBV6-6, with D possibly TRBD1 on 6 matching bases. Germline V lookup: CDR1 MNHNY, CDR2 SVGAGI (reference sequence). The CDR3 is 13 amino acids. The ends were cut back, 3 bases at V and 3 bases at J, with 8 bases in the middle. This chain's CDR3 is CASSYGGYTEAFF. DNA for the CDR3: TGTGCCAGCAGTTATGGGGGCTACACTGAAGCTTTCTTT.

CDR3 in DNA: TGCAGTGCTAGGGGGGTCAGGAACACTGAAGCTTTCTTT. This translates into CSARGVRNTEAFF. The chain is built from TRBV20-1 and TRBJ1-1; D is perhaps TRBD1 (5 bases). Looked up from germline, CDR1 is DFQATT and CDR2 is SNEGSKA (reference sequence). The CDR3 covers 13 residues. Trimming cost V 3 bases and J 1 base, with 9 bases left between them.

Many counts were recorded for this clonotype. The genes are TRBV29-1 and TRBJ2-5, with 9 bases aligning to TRBD2. This CDR3 is built from 13 residues. V lost 6 bases to trimming and J lost 5 bases; unmatched junction nucleotides: 7. CDR1 and CDR2 from the germline V gene are SQVTM and ANQGSEA. CDR3 DNA: TGCAGCGTGCCAGCGGGAGGTTGGGAGACCCAGTACTTC. This gives the protein CSVPAGGWETQYF. Together with reference TRBV29-1 and TRBJ2-5, the CDR3 gives the full variable domain: SAVISQKPSRDICQRGTSLTIQCQVDSQVTMMFWYRQQPGQSLTLIATANQGSEATYESGFVIDKFPISRPNLTFSTLTVSNMSPEDSSIYLCSVPAGGWETQYFGPGTRLLVL.

This clonotype was counted only a few times. The gene calls are TRBV3-1 and TRBJ2-1; D unclear. The V gene lost 3 bases and the J gene lost 0 bases, with 6 bases spanning the gap. This CDR3 spans 14 amino acids. Looked up from germline, CDR1 is LGHDT and CDR2 is YNNKEL (reference sequence). The CDR3, as DNA: TGTGCCAGCAGCCACATTAACTCCTACAATGAGCAGTTCTTC. This sequence encodes CASSHINSYNEQFF.

This clonotype was observed at least ten times. The chain employs TRBV27 and TRBJ1-5; D remains ambiguous. Trimming left V 5 bases short and J 6 bases short, with 14 bases between. Germline values: CDR1 MNHEY, CDR2 SMNVEV (reference sequence). The CDR3 spans 14 residues. CDR3 protein: CASSKQIATQPQHF. The CDR3 nucleotides read TGTGCCAGCAGTAAACAGATAGCAACTCAGCCCCAGCATTTT.

In this sample, this clonotype turned up many times. The CDR3 reads CASSLAVTSGGGEQYF. The CDR3 bases are TGCGCCAGCAGCTTGGCCGTTACAAGCGGGGGAGGAGAGCAGTACTTC. V gene TRBV5-1 combines with J gene TRBJ2-7, with 8 bases identical to TRBD2. The germline CDR1 and CDR2 sequences are SGHRS and YFSETQ. This CDR3 has 16 amino acids. Unmatched junction bases numbered 12, after V lost 0 bases and J lost 7 bases.

This clonotype was detected ten times or more. The chain couples TRBV23-1 to TRBJ1-6, with D hard to call. TRBV23-1 is marked as an open reading frame, function uncertain. Trimming removed 3 bases from V and 7 bases from J, with 19 bases in between. There are 17 residues in the CDR3. The CDR3 protein is CASSHPPRSVTNSPLHF. As DNA, the CDR3 is TGCGCCAGCAGTCACCCGCCGCGGTCCGTAACGAATTCACCCCTCCACTTT.

This clonotype was counted at least ten times. V gene TRBV7-8 combines with J gene TRBJ1-1, with no clear D. The CDR3 is 15 residues long. Germline V gene lookup returns CDR1 SGHVS and CDR2 FQNEAQ. Deletions cut 6 bases from V and 5 bases from J, with 19 bases between. The CDR3: CASSGSGGVGTEAFF. In DNA, the CDR3 is TGTGCCAGCAGTGGGAGTGGCGGGGTAGGGACTGAAGCTTTCTTT. Combining the CDR3 with reference TRBV7-8 and TRBJ1-1 gives the whole variable domain GAGVSQSPRYKVAKRGQDVALRCDPISGHVSLFWYQQALGQGPEFLTYFQNEAQLDKSGLPSDRFFAERPEGSVSTLKIQRTQQEDSAVYLCASSGSGGVGTEAFFGQGTRLTVV.

This clonotype is judged medium-sized. The chain has TRBV11-2 and TRBJ2-5; no reliable D call. The V end was cut by 7 bases, the J end by 2 bases, with 14 bases between. CDR1 and CDR2 (germline): SGHAT, FQNNGV. This CDR3 has 14 residues. The CDR3 spells CASTLRGKQETQYF. The CDR3 DNA reads TGTGCCAGCACCTTGCGAGGCAAACAAGAGACCCAGTACTTC.